This TCR beta chain was sequenced during a study of blood T cell repertoires in COVID-19. On the study more broadly: Samples came from the United States, Italy and Spain, spanning acute and convalescent COVID-19. Sample material is recorded as cDNA or gDNA derived from T cells, B-cell-depleted T cells, or PBMCs.

This clone was recorded only once. Some clones are missing from TCRdb's copy, which holds only in-frame ones; the method was immunoSEQ multiplex PCR. The data hold approximately 210,000 clones, with roughly 94% observed a single time. Losses at the gene ends were 6 bases for V and 2 bases for J; bases not matched to a gene: 5. The CDR3 consists of 15 residues. Looked up from germline, CDR1 is SGDLS and CDR2 is YYNGEE. This receptor was identified in a man aged 30 to 45 with COVID-19, enrolled during active disease. Sequenced sample: peripheral blood. This chain connects TRBV9 to TRBJ2-2; TRBD1 matches 9 bases. For the CDR3, the DNA is TGTGCCAGCAACGAACAGGGGGCCAACACCGGGGAGCTGTTTTTT. Translation: CASNEQGANTGELFF.